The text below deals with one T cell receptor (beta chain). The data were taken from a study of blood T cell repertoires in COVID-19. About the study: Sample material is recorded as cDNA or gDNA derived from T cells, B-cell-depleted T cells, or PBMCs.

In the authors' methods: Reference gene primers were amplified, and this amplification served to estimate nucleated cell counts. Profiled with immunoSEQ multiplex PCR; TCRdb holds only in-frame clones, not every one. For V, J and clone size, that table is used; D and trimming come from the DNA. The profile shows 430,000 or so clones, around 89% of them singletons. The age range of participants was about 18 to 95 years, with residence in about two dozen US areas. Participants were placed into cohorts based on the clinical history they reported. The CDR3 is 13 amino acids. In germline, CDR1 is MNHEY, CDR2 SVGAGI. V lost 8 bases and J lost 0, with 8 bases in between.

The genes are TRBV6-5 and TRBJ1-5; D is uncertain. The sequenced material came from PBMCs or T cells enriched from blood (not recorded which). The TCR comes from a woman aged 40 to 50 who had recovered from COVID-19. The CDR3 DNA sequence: TGTGCCAGCTCCCTTCTTAGCAATCAGCCCCAGCATTTT. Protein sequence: CASSLLSNQPQHF.